This note documents a single T cell receptor (beta chain) sequence. These data originate in a study of OX40 agonist ivuxolimab in advanced cancers. Trimming cost V 6 bases and J 4 bases; bases outside gene matches: 6. CDR1 LNHDA and CDR2 SQIVND come from the germline V gene (reference sequence). This CDR3 spans 14 amino acids. Libraries were prepared by immunoSEQ multiplex PCR; TCRdb keeps only in-frame clonotypes and omits some of them. This table holds 45,000 to 50,000 clones, roughly 90% found once. Sequenced here: CD4+ or CD8+ T cells sorted from blood, sampled in a trial of the OX40 agonist ivuxolimab. The V and J genes are TRBV19 and TRBJ1-2; 9 bases fit TRBD1. The sequence was obtained from an adult with an advanced solid tumor such as melanoma, head and neck, liver or kidney cancer. In nucleotides, the CDR3 is TGTGCCAGTAGGGGGGACAGGGCCCTCTATGGCTACACCTTC. It is translated as CASRGDRALYGYTF.